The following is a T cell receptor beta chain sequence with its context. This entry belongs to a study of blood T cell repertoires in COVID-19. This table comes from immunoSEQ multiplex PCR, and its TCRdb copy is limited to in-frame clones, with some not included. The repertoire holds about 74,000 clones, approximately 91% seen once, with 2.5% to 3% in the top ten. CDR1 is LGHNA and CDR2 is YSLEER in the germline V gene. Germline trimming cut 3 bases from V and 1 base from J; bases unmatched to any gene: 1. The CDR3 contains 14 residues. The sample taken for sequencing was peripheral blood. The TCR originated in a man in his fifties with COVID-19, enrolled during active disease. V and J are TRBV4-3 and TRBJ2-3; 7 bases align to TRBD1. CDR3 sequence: CASSHDRGTDTQYF. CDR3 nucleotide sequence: TGCGCCAGCAGCCACGACAGGGGCACAGATACGCAGTATTTT.